What follows is one T cell receptor beta chain and its context. Its antigen is still unknown. The germline gene is not matched at one end of the junction; a read error may be the cause. With a J-beta primer mix and a sample-barcoded 5' primer, a second PCR ran 7 to 11 cycles. TCRdb passed the 5' RACE reads through MiXCR, listing each CDR3 protein once. The repertoire has some 640,000 distinct CDR3 sequences, 49% of them found once; the top ten carry around a third. This entry is derived from a study of blood T cells in healthy people across ages. Study results and caveats: PBMCs that were unsorted prevented a conclusive naive versus antigen-experienced comparison.

The CDR3 is 16 residues long. CDR1 and CDR2 from the germline V gene are LGHNA and YSLEER. Total RNA amounts of at least 5 micrograms were extracted per sample. The sequence was collected from a woman in her fifties or sixties in good health. The chain combines TRBV4-3 with TRBJ2-1; TRBD2 is a possible D gene (5 bases). The source material was blood. This CDR3 reads CASSRDGNPSYSEQFF. CDR3 in DNA: TGCGCCAGCAGCCGAGACGGGAATCCCTCCTACAGTGAGCAGTTCTTC.